The T cell receptor (beta chain) described here comes from a study of identical twins. TCRdb independently ran MiXCR on the 5' RACE reads; one entry per CDR3 protein. The top ten hold roughly 3% of the sample, which has 400,000 to 550,000 distinct CDR3 sequences, 20% to 25% seen once. The sample holds a few counts of this clonotype. The V segment lost 5 bases and the J segment 5 bases; nucleotides outside the gene matches: 12. Germline CDR1 is SGHTA and CDR2 is FQGNSA. This CDR3 spans 16 amino acids. These data also featured in a second study, about T cells expressing NK-cell markers.

The receptor's source is a woman aged 18-35 years in good health. Sequenced sample: CD4+ T cells sorted from blood. The chain couples TRBV7-2 to TRBJ2-5; 9 positions agree with TRBD2. In nucleotides, the CDR3 is TGTGCCAGCAGCCTATATAGCGGGGGTCTTGTTGAGACCCAGTACTTC. As protein: CASSLYSGGLVETQYF. Full variable domain (remainder filled in from reference TRBV7-2 and TRBJ2-5): GAGVSQSPSNKVTEKGKDVELRCDPISGHTALYWYRQSLGQGLEFLIYFQGNSAPDKSGLPSDRFSAERTGGSVSTLTIQRTQQEDSAVYLCASSLYSGGLVETQYFGPGTRLLVL.